One sample yielded the 30 T cell receptor beta chains listed below, sequenced in a study of T cell repertoires in cytomegalovirus infection. Each CDR3 protein is one row after TCRdb ran MiXCR on the reads. The table records approximately 500,000 distinct CDR3 sequences, about 17% of them present only once. Sequenced input: CD8+ T cells from PBMCs. These receptors were obtained from a human donor in good health (CMV status not recorded). Some clones in this sample may be carry-over from other donors' samples.

Here the CDR3 DNA reads TGTGCCTACCGGGGTGGGTCCTACGAGCAGTACTTC. It specifies CAYRGGSYEQYF. V usage is TRBV2 and J usage is TRBJ2-7; weak D call: TRBD2 (5 bases). V lost 11 bases and J 1 base, leaving 12 bases between the germline ends. Germline CDR1 reads SNHLY; CDR2 reads FYNNEI. The CDR3 totals 12 residues.

This clonotype was detected many times. The genes are TRBV6-1 and TRBJ1-2, with D maybe TRBD1 (6 bases). V dropped 11 bases and J dropped 4 bases, with 14 bases sitting between them. Per germline, CDR1 MNHNS and CDR2 SASEGT. The CDR3 sequence is 12 residues long. The CDR3 reads CAAEDSLYGYTF. The CDR3, as DNA: TGTGCCGCCGAGGACAGCCTCTATGGCTACACCTTC.

CDR3 region: CASWPSRGKIKDTIYF. DNA of the CDR3: TGCGCCAGCTGGCCATCGAGAGGGAAGATCAAGGACACCATATATTTT. This sequence joins TRBV23-1 and TRBJ1-3; D is unresolved. TRBV23-1 is treated as an ORF (open reading frame) with a function not yet certain. Trimming cost V 8 bases and J 8 bases, with 25 bases left between them. There are 16 residues in the CDR3.

J is TRBJ1-2 and V is TRBV30, with 12 nucleotides matching TRBD1. CDR1 and CDR2 from the germline V gene are GTSNPN and SVGIG (reference sequence). The V and J ends lost 5 bases and 4 bases, in that order; junction bases with no gene match: 17. This CDR3 has 18 amino acids. The CDR3: CAWPAVGDRGHVGYGYTF. Written as DNA, the CDR3 is TGTGCCTGGCCTGCGGTCGGGGACAGGGGGCACGTTGGCTATGGCTACACCTTC.

Concerning this clonotype: The CDR3 does not end in the conserved phenylalanine or tryptophan, so this is likely a read error. The J gene is TRBJ1-2, the V gene TRBV27; D perhaps matches TRBD1 (6 bases). Germline V gene data show CDR1 as MNHEY and CDR2 as SMNVEV (reference sequence). V lost 5 bases to trimming and J lost 7 bases, with 14 bases between them. CDR3 length: 13 amino acids. The CDR3 protein is CASSEGTTAGYTL. The CDR3 region has the DNA TGTGCCAGCAGTGAAGGGACAACGGCTGGCTACACCTTA.

This clonotype was picked up many times. This chain links TRBV25-1 with TRBJ1-1; D gene uncertain. The V end was cut by 2 bases, the J end by 6 bases, with 7 bases between. This CDR3 is built from 12 residues. CDR1 and CDR2 from the germline V gene are MGHDK and SYGVNS. The CDR3 here is CASSEMYAEAFF. In DNA form, the CDR3 reads TGTGCCAGCAGTGAAATGTACGCTGAAGCTTTCTTT.

This chain connects TRBV12-3 or TRBV12-4 to TRBJ1-2, with 7 positions matching TRBD1. V was pared by 5 bases and J by 7 bases, with 7 bases of the junction left unmatched. The CDR3 totals 13 residues. The CDR3 DNA is TGTGCCAGCAGTCCCTCGACAGGGTCTGGCTACACCTTC. Protein: CASSPSTGSGYTF.

A few counts support this clonotype. The rearrangement uses TRBV27 and TRBJ2-7; 11 nucleotides match TRBD2. Germline V gives CDR1 MNHEY, CDR2 SMNVEV (reference sequence). CDR3 size: 14 residues. With V trimmed by 8 bases and J by 3 bases, 6 bases remained unmatched. For the CDR3, the DNA is TGTGCCAGCTCTAGACTAGCGGGAAACTACGAGCAGTACTTC. This translates into CASSRLAGNYEQYF.

A word on this clonotype: A much larger clone differs by one base, so this may be a read error. V gene TRBV6-2 or TRBV6-3 combines with J gene TRBJ2-7, with TRBD1 identical over 7 bases. Per the germline V gene, CDR1 is MNHEY and CDR2 is SVGEGT. This CDR3 is 13 amino acids long. The CDR3 spells CASSSRGPYEKYF. The CDR3 DNA sequence: TGTGCCAGCAGTTCGAGGGGGCCCTACGAGAAGTACTTC.

This clonotype was seen at least ten times. The J gene is TRBJ2-7, the V gene TRBV7-8; D assignment may be TRBD1 or TRBD2 (5 bases each). CDR1 is SGHVS, CDR2 FQNEAQ, per germline. There are 15 residues in the CDR3. V was cut by 4 bases and J by 7 bases, with 20 bases left in between. The CDR3, as DNA: TGTGCCAGCAGCTCAAACCGGGACCCCCGGGCGGAGCAGTACTTC. Residues: CASSSNRDPRAEQYF.

This clonotype was detected ten times or more. The CDR3 is CASSQEGGTQYF. In DNA, the CDR3 is TGCGCCAGCAGCCAGGAAGGGGGGACCCAGTACTTC. The rearrangement links TRBV4-1 to TRBJ2-5; TRBD1 might be the D (6 bases). The V and J ends lost 3 bases and 7 bases respectively, with 9 bases between them. The V gene's germline CDR1 is MGHRA and CDR2 YSYEKL. CDR3 length: 12 residues.

This clonotype was seen ten or more times. The chain has TRBV20-1 and TRBJ1-1; a weak D match, TRBD1 (6 bases). The germline CDR1 and CDR2 sequences are DFQATT and SNEGSKA (reference sequence). The CDR3 extends over 13 amino acids. V lost 2 bases to trimming and J lost 4 bases, with 11 bases between them. CDR3 nucleotide sequence: TGCAGTGCTAGACTCGGGACAATCACTGAAGCTTTCTTT. Its protein product is CSARLGTITEAFF.

J is TRBJ2-7 and V is TRBV29-1, with 13 bases that match TRBD2. Germline CDR1 is SQVTM and CDR2 is ANQGSEA. Trimming cost V 4 bases and J 3 bases; bases outside gene matches: 6. There are 15 residues in the CDR3. The CDR3 loop reads CSVGGTSGEYYEQYF. The CDR3 bases are TGCAGCGTTGGAGGGACTAGCGGGGAGTACTACGAGCAGTACTTC.

V usage is TRBV5-6 and J usage is TRBJ2-7; D assignment may be TRBD1 or TRBD2 (6 bases each). Germline CDR1 SGHDT, CDR2 YYEEEE. Trimming left V 1 base short and J 5 bases short, with 16 bases between. This CDR3 comprises 15 residues. The CDR3 bases are TGTGCCAGCAGCTTGAGTCCGGGGGCGCGCGACGAGCAGTACTTC. This gives the protein CASSLSPGARDEQYF.

This clonotype was detected a few times. The chain links TRBV5-6 to TRBJ2-1; 11 bases match TRBD2. The CDR3 covers 19 residues. The junction had 10 bases not matched to a gene; V was cut back by 2 bases and J by 0 bases. The germline V gene encodes CDR1 SGHDT and CDR2 YYEEEE. CDR3 residues: CASSFPPGLAVSSYNEQFF. The CDR3 DNA sequence: TGTGCCAGCAGCTTTCCACCGGGACTAGCGGTGAGCTCCTACAATGAGCAGTTCTTC.

The sample holds many counts of this clonotype. The chain employs TRBV28 and TRBJ1-2; D unresolved. Germline V gives CDR1 MDHEN, CDR2 SYDVKM. V lost 4 bases and J lost 4, with 19 bases in between. The CDR3 length is 16 residues. CDR3 sequence reads: CASSSAAGILIYGYTF. In nucleotides, the CDR3 is TGTGCCAGCAGTTCAGCAGCGGGGATCCTCATCTATGGCTACACCTTC.

The table lists this clonotype with a few counts. The chain's CDR3 is CASSQAGGQQETQYF. The CDR3 DNA is TGTGCCAGCAGCCAAGCGGGAGGGCAACAAGAGACCCAGTACTTC. This chain uses TRBV4-2 with TRBJ2-5; 8 bases fit TRBD2. Germline trimming cut 1 base from V and 2 bases from J; bases unmatched to any gene: 3. The CDR3 sequence is 15 residues long. Looked up from germline, CDR1 is LGHNA and CDR2 is YNFKEQ.

This clonotype showed up many times. The rearrangement joins TRBV7-3 to TRBJ2-1; D might be TRBD2 (6 bases). The CDR3 extends over 16 amino acids. The germline gives CDR1 SGHTA, CDR2 FQGTGA. V lost 5 bases and J lost 2, with 16 bases in between. The CDR3: CASSLGRGLPYNEQFF. The CDR3 DNA sequence: TGTGCCAGCAGCCTGGGGCGGGGACTTCCCTACAATGAGCAGTTCTTC. The full variable domain, completed using reference TRBV7-3 and TRBJ2-1, is GAGVSQTPSNKVTEKGKYVELRCDPISGHTALYWYRQSLGQGPEFLIYFQGTGAADDSGLPNDRFFAVRPEGSVSTLKIQRTERGDSAVYLCASSLGRGLPYNEQFFGPGTRLTVL.

The V call is TRBV6-6, the J call TRBJ1-1; the D is unclear. Germline CDR1 and CDR2: MNHNY and SVGAGI (reference sequence). The CDR3 spans 13 residues. Trimming cost V 4 bases and J 5 bases, with 11 bases left between them. DNA for the CDR3: TGTGCCAGCAGTTTGACAATGAGGACTGAAGCTTTCTTT. This codes for CASSLTMRTEAFF.

The DNA of the CDR3 is TGTGCCAGCAGTGGTAAGGGGGGAAGCGCCAACAATGAGCAGTTCTTC. Encoded protein: CASSGKGGSANNEQFF. V gene TRBV6-5 combines with J gene TRBJ2-1, with D perhaps assigned TRBD1 or TRBD2 (6 bases each). Germline V gene sequence: CDR1 MNHEY, CDR2 SVGAGI. The V end lost 5 bases, the J end lost 5 bases, and 19 bases lay between the germline ends. The CDR3 has 16 amino acids.

This clonotype was seen at least ten times. The chain uses TRBV11-2 and TRBJ2-7; no clear D gene. The CDR3 is 15 residues long. Germline V gene lookup returns CDR1 SGHAT and CDR2 FQNNGV. Trimming took 1 base from V and 2 from J, leaving 12 bases between them. The CDR3 sequence: CASSLGGYRAYEQYF. The CDR3 DNA reads as TGTGCCAGCAGCTTAGGTGGGTACAGAGCCTACGAGCAGTACTTC.

In regard to this clonotype: Mismatch with germline at one junction end may stem from a read error. This rearrangement joins TRBV5-1 to TRBJ2-1, with D perhaps matching TRBD1 or TRBD2 (5 bases each). CDR3 length: 13 residues. Germline V gene sequence: CDR1 SGHRS, CDR2 YFSETQ. The CDR3 loop is CASSLPGPNGQFF. In DNA form, the CDR3 reads TGCGCCAGCAGTTTACCGGGGCCCAATGGGCAGTTCTTC.

This rearrangement joins TRBV19 to TRBJ2-2; the match to TRBD2 covers 11 bases. V dropped 4 bases and J dropped 2; count of bases not matched to a gene: 12. The germline CDR1 and CDR2 sequences are LNHDA and SQIVND (reference sequence). The CDR3 extends over 19 amino acids. The CDR3 sequence is CASSTLAGVAWPNTGELFF. CDR3 sequence (DNA): TGTGCCAGTAGTACACTAGCGGGAGTGGCCTGGCCTAACACCGGGGAGCTGTTTTTT.

This clonotype has just a few counts. V is TRBV7-9 and J is TRBJ1-1; D is unresolved. The CDR3 covers 13 residues. Trimming stripped 5 bases from V and 5 bases from J, with 12 bases between. Germline loops: CDR1 SEHNR, CDR2 FQNEAQ (reference sequence). CDR3 coding DNA: TGTGCCAGCAGCCGGGCAGGTAGTACTGAAGCTTTCTTT. Translation gives CASSRAGSTEAFF.

V gene TRBV7-8 combines with J gene TRBJ2-1, with D possibly being TRBD1 or TRBD2 (6 bases each). Germline CDR1 is SGHVS and CDR2 is FQNEAQ. This CDR3 is built from 13 residues. Trimming removed 4 bases from V and 8 bases from J, with 12 bases in between. The CDR3, as DNA: TGTGCCAGCAGCTCATCCCGGGGGCATGAGCAGTTCTTC. Its translation: CASSSSRGHEQFF.

The chain couples TRBV28 to TRBJ2-5, with 14 bases lining up with TRBD2. Germline V CDR1 and CDR2: MDHEN, SYDVKM. The CDR3 extends over 18 amino acids. The V segment lost 5 bases and the J segment 5 bases; nucleotides outside the gene matches: 13. The CDR3 region is CASSPGLAGGLRSETQYF. The CDR3 DNA follows: TGTGCCAGCAGTCCCGGACTAGCGGGAGGCCTAAGATCCGAGACCCAGTACTTC.

This clonotype was picked up many times. The chain recombines TRBV10-3 with TRBJ1-2; no definite D call. The germline V and J ends were trimmed by 2 bases and 8 bases, with 18 bases remaining between them. The length of the CDR3 is 15 residues. Germline CDR1 reads ENHRY; CDR2 reads SYGVKD. The CDR3 DNA sequence: TGTGCCATCAGTGAGGAGTCCCAGACGGTGAGGGGCTACACCTTC. It codes for CAISEESQTVRGYTF.

V gene TRBV6-5 combines with J gene TRBJ2-7; TRBD1 matches 9 bases. The CDR3 consists of 13 residues. Germline V lookup: CDR1 MNHEY, CDR2 SVGAGI. Unmatched junction bases numbered 1, after V lost 2 bases and J lost 5 bases. Written as DNA, the CDR3 is TGTGCCAGCAGTTACGGGACAGGGAACGAGCAGTACTTC. Amino acid sequence: CASSYGTGNEQYF.

This clonotype occurred many times. V usage is TRBV7-9 and J usage is TRBJ2-7; no clear D gene. The germline V gene encodes CDR1 SEHNR and CDR2 FQNEAQ (reference sequence). V was cut by 1 base and J by 7 bases, with 8 bases left in between. The CDR3 covers 12 residues. In nucleotides, the CDR3 is TGTGCCAGCAGCTTAGGGTCCGAGGAGCAGTACTTC. Translating gives CASSLGSEEQYF.

The V and J genes are TRBV28 and TRBJ2-1; no clear D. Per the germline V gene, CDR1 is MDHEN and CDR2 is SYDVKM. This CDR3 region has 13 residues. The V end was cut by 5 bases, the J end by 4 bases, with 9 bases between. The CDR3: CASSPTQYNEQFF. The CDR3 region has the DNA TGTGCCAGCAGTCCCACTCAATACAATGAGCAGTTCTTC.